Each of the 3 T cell receptor beta chains below was sequenced from the same sample in a study of T cells in Graves' hyperthyroidism and ophthalmopathy. It was RNA transcripts that yielded the amplified TCR beta CDR3 regions. An initial round of RT-PCR targeting the TCR CDR3 relied on the HTBI primer set. TCRdb reprocessed the multiplex PCR reads via MiXCR and lists one record per CDR3 protein. The sample includes 340,000 or so distinct CDR3 sequences, 21% of them seen just once. Material: blood. These receptors all come from a woman aged 50 to 60 with Graves' hyperthyroidism.

The genes are TRBV20-1 and TRBJ2-3, with 7 bases that match TRBD1. The CDR3 consists of 14 residues. Germline-derived CDR1 and CDR2 are DFQATT and SNEGSKA (reference sequence). V shed 5 bases and J 3 bases; nucleotides not matched to a gene: 8. CDR3 DNA sequence: TGCAGTGCTCGGGGCCAGGGGGTTACAGATACGCAGTATTTT. It codes for CSARGQGVTDTQYF.

Comment on this clonotype: One junction end disagrees with the germline gene, perhaps due to a read error. The rearrangement uses TRBV6-2 or TRBV6-3 and TRBJ2-1, with no clear D. CDR1 is MNHEY and CDR2 is SVGEGT in the germline V gene. This CDR3 contains 13 residues. CDR3 in amino acids: CASRRQIYNEQLF. CDR3 nucleotide sequence: TGTGCCAGCAGGAGACAAATCTACAATGAGCAGCTCTTC.

This clonotype was found a few times. The V call is TRBV19, the J call TRBJ2-1, with TRBD1 identical over 10 bases. The junction had 1 base not matched to a gene; V was cut back by 1 base and J by 4 bases. The CDR3 has 15 amino acids. Germline-derived CDR1 and CDR2 are LNHDA and SQIVND (reference sequence). CDR3 in amino acids: CASSIGDRGYNEQFF. The CDR3 DNA is TGTGCCAGTAGTATAGGGGACAGGGGTTACAATGAGCAGTTCTTC.